This TCR beta chain was sequenced for a study of T cell responses to AZD1222 COVID-19 vaccine. For this clone: Its specificity is unknown.

Overall study findings and caveats: Possibly, clonal diversity was underestimated; donors were largely white British and included more females.

Here immunoSEQ multiplex PCR was the method, and the copy in TCRdb shows in-frame clones only, minus some. The sample contains roughly 120,000 clones, about 85% of which appear only once. The TCR was taken from an adult in good health. The material sequenced was peripheral blood, taken on day 0 of AZD1222 vaccination.

Written as DNA, the CDR3 is TGTGCCAGTAGTGGGGGCACGGGGCATCCTAGCACAGATACGCAGTATTTT. The encoded protein is CASSGGTGHPSTDTQYF. The chain is built from TRBV19 and TRBJ2-3; possible D gene TRBD1, 6 bases. The germline V and J ends were trimmed by 5 bases and 0 bases, with 18 bases remaining between them. The CDR3 extends over 17 amino acids. Germline CDR1 and CDR2: LNHDA and SQIVND (reference sequence).